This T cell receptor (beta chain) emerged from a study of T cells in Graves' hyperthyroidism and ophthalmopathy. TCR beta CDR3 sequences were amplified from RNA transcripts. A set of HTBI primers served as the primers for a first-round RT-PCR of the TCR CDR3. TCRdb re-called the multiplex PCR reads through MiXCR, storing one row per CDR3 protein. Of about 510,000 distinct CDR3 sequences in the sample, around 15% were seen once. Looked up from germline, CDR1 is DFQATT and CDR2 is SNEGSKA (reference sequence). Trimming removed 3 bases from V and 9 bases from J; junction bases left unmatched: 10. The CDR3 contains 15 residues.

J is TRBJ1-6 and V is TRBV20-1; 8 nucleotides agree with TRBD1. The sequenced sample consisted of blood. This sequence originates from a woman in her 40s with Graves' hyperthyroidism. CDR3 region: CSASLTGTGGSPLHF. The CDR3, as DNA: TGCAGTGCTAGCCTAACCGGGACAGGAGGTTCACCCCTCCACTTT.